Listed below are T cell receptor beta chains from one sample, sequenced in a study of CD4 and CD8 cells across lung adenocarcinoma regions. Using its own MiXCR run on the PCR reads, TCRdb lists one record per CDR3 protein. The repertoire holds about 25,000 distinct CDR3 sequences, with 50% to 55% as singletons. The sample taken for sequencing was CD8+ T cells from the center of a lung tumor. The receptors originated from a male donor with lung adenocarcinoma. The CD4 and CD8 labels of this study may be unreliable. CDR3s include the opening cysteine and the closing phenylalanine or tryptophan. D genes are given only for firm matches. For some rows the clone size is stated as once, few or many, or as a class when expanded; others skip it.

D	V	size	J	DNA	CDR3
NA	TRBV6-1	NA	TRBJ2-3	TGTGCCAGCAGTGAAGCCGGGGGCCGTGACCGGGAGACCCAGTACTTT	CASSEAGGRDRETQYF
NA	TRBV5-1	many	TRBJ1-6	TGCGCCAGCAGCTTGGACCGTAATTCACCCCTCCACTTT	CASSLDRNSPLHF
NA	TRBV6-1	NA	TRBJ1-2	TGTGCCAGCAGTACGGGCCCGGAGGAAGGCTACACCTTC	CASSTGPEEGYTF
NA	TRBV11-1	NA	TRBJ2-5	TGTGCCAGCAGAGAAAGAGGGGAGGCAGGAGAGACCCAGTACTTC	CASRERGEAGETQYF
NA	TRBV6-1	NA	TRBJ2-3	TGTGCCAGCAGTGAAGTAGGGGGGCAGTATTTT	CASSEVGGQYF
TRBD2	TRBV6-1	NA	TRBJ2-1	TGTGCCAGCTTACCGGGACTAGCGGGAGACTCCTACAATGAGCAGTTCTTC	CASLPGLAGDSYNEQFF
NA	TRBV10-1	NA	TRBJ2-4	TGCGCCAGCAGTGACTGGCAGGGGGCCAAAAACATTCAGTACTTC	CASSDWQGAKNIQYF
NA	TRBV10-1	NA	TRBJ2-1	TGCGCCAGCAGTGCGGGAACCGGGACTGAACAGTTCTTC	CASSAGTGTEQFF
NA	TRBV10-1	NA	TRBJ2-3	TGCCCCAGCACGGGGGTACCAGCCAAAGATACTCAGTACTTT	CPSTGVPAKDTQYF
NA	TRBV11-2	many	TRBJ2-5	TGTGCCAGCAGCTTACGGGGGGTAGGGGGGGTGAGGGGGAAAGAGACCCAGTACTTC	CASSLRGVGGVRGKETQYF
TRBD2	TRBV7-6	many	TRBJ2-7	TGTGCCAGCAGCTTAGAGGGCGGGGGGAGCTACGAGCAGTACTTC	CASSLEGGGSYEQYF
NA	TRBV4-1	many	TRBJ2-5	TGCGCCAGCAGCCAACACCCGGGATCAGGAGAGACCCAGTACTTC	CASSQHPGSGETQYF
NA	TRBV6-1	many	TRBJ2-7	TGTGCCAGCAGTAGGGGACACCTTGGCTCCTACGAGCAGTACTTC	CASSRGHLGSYEQYF
NA	TRBV6-5	once	TRBJ2-2	TGTGCCAGCAGTTATTGGGGGAGCACAGAGGAGCTGTTTTTT	CASSYWGSTEELFF
NA	TRBV4-1	many	TRBJ2-1	TGCGCCAGCAGCCCAGGCAGAGTGGGGCTAGCCGTTAGGAATGAGCAGTTCTTC	CASSPGRVGLAVRNEQFF
NA	TRBV6-1	NA	TRBJ2-3	TGTGCGGGCAATGGGGACCGGGGACCAGATACCCAGTATTTC	CAGNGDRGPDTQYF
TRBD1	TRBV6-1	once	TRBJ2-2	TGTGCCAGCAGGTCTGGACAGGGAGTAGGTAATGAGCAGTTTTTT	CASRSGQGVGNEQFF
TRBD2	TRBV10-1	NA	TRBJ2-3	TGCGCCAGCAGTACGACTAGCGGGGAACAGTGTACCACAGATATTCAGTATTTC	CASSTTSGEQCTTDIQYF
NA	TRBV10-1	NA	TRBJ2-4	TGCGCCAGCACAACGGACAGCCTAAGCCGTGACAAAGACATCCAGTACTTC	CASTTDSLSRDKDIQYF
TRBD1	TRBV7-2	few	TRBJ2-7	TGTGCCAGCAGTCAGACAGGGGGACCCTACGAGCAGTACTTC	CASSQTGGPYEQYF
TRBD2	TRBV5-1	once	TRBJ2-5	TGCGCGAGCAGCGGGGGCCGAGCCCGAGCCTCCCAGTACTTC	CASSGGRARASQYF
NA	TRBV6-9	NA	TRBJ2-4	TGTGGCGGCAGTGACTCGAACACTCAGTACTTC	CGGSDSNTQYF
TRBD2	TRBV5-1	NA	TRBJ2-2	TGCGCCAGCAGCTTGGTTGTCCTAGCGGGGGCCGGGGAGCTGTTTTTT	CASSLVVLAGAGELFF
TRBD2	TRBV25-1	few	TRBJ2-3	TGTGCCAGCAGCGAACTAGCGGCGAGCACAGATACGCAGTATTTT	CASSELAASTDTQYF
NA	TRBV27	NA	TRBJ2-3	TGTGGCGGCACGGGGCTGTGGGCCAAAGACACTCAGTATTTT	CGGTGLWAKDTQYF
NA	TRBV3-1	few	TRBJ2-3	TGTGCCAGCAGCCAAGAAGCGGATAGCACAGATACGCAGTATTTT	CASSQEADSTDTQYF
NA	TRBV6-1	few	TRBJ2-7	TGTGCCAGCAGTGAAGCGGGGCCGGGGGTCGGAAACACGCAGTACTTC	CASSEAGPGVGNTQYF
NA	TRBV11-2	NA	TRBJ2-3	TGTGCCGGCAGCTTCCAGGCCGGGGGCCAAGATACGCAGTATTTC	CAGSFQAGGQDTQYF
NA	TRBV20-1	NA	TRBJ2-5	TGCAGTGCTAGCTGGCTGGAGACCCAGTACTTC	CSASWLETQYF
TRBD2	TRBV6-1	NA	TRBJ2-5	TGTGCCAGCAAGGGCGGGGGGGGGGGTGGCAAAGAGACCCAGTACTTC	CASKGGGGGGKETQYF
NA	TRBV25-1	NA	TRBJ2-3	TGTGGCGGCACGGAGCTGGGAGCCAAAAATATGCAGTACTTT	CGGTELGAKNMQYF
TRBD1	TRBV6-1	NA	TRBJ2-5	TGTGCCAGCAGGGGACAGGTGGAGACCCAGTACTTC	CASRGQVETQYF
NA	TRBV6-1	many	TRBJ2-1	TGTGCCAGCAGTGCAGGCGCGAGCTCCTACAATGAGCAGTTCTTC	CASSAGASSYNEQFF
NA	TRBV6-1	NA	TRBJ2-4	TGTGCCAGCAGGCCGACTGGCGGGCTGGGGGGGCGTGACAAAAACATTCAGTACTTC	CASRPTGGLGGRDKNIQYF
NA	TRBV4-1	NA	TRBJ2-5	TGCGCCAGCAGCCAATCCGCTAACCAGCAGTACTTC	CASSQSANQQYF
NA	TRBV10-1	NA	TRBJ2-5	TGCGCCAGCAGTAGGAGCCGGGACGAAGAGACGCAGTACTTT	CASSRSRDEETQYF
NA	TRBV10-1	NA	TRBJ2-7	TGCGCCAGCAGTGCGGCTAGCGAGTACGAGCAGTACTTC	CASSAASEYEQYF
NA	TRBV6-5	NA	TRBJ2-1	TGTGCCAGGAGTCACCTGGCTGGGAAAAAGGATGCGCAGTTCTTC	CARSHLAGKKDAQFF
TRBD2	TRBV10-3	NA	TRBJ2-5	TGTGCCATCAGTGGGGGACTAGCGGGAGGGCCTGCGAGAGAGACCCAGTACTTC	CAISGGLAGGPARETQYF
TRBD2	TRBV10-1	NA	TRBJ2-7	TGTGCGGGGAGCGGGGGCCGTGCCAAAGAGACGCAGTACTTC	CAGSGGRAKETQYF
TRBD2	TRBV10-1	NA	TRBJ2-3	TGCGCCAGCAGTGACCCAGGGACTAGCGGCACAGATACGCAGTATTTT	CASSDPGTSGTDTQYF
TRBD2	TRBV10-3	NA	TRBJ2-1	TGTGCCACACTAGCGGGATGGGGCAATGAGCAGTTCTTC	CATLAGWGNEQFF
NA	TRBV6-5	many	TRBJ2-3	TGTGCCAGCAGTTTGAGCGGAGATACGCAGTATTTT	CASSLSGDTQYF
TRBD2	TRBV10-3	NA	TRBJ2-3	TGTGGCGGGGGGGGGGGGGGCGGAGACAAAGATACGCAGTATTTT	CGGGGGGGDKDTQYF
NA	TRBV6-5	NA	TRBJ2-5	TGTGCCAGCAGATTAGGGGGTGACGGAGATACCCAGTACTTC	CASRLGGDGDTQYF